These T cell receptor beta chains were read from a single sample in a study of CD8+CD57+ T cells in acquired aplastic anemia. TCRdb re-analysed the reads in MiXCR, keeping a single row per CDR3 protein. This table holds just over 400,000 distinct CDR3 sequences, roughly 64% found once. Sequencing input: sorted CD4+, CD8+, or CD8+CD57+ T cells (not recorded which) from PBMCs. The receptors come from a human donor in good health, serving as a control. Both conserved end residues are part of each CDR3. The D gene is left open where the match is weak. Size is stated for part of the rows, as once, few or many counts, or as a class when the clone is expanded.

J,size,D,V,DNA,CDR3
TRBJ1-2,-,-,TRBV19,TGTGCCAGTAGTATCGGGACCGGCTACACCTTC,CASSIGTGYTF
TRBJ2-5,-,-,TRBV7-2,TGTGCCAGCAGCATTGGCACCGGGTCCCAGACCCAGTACTTC,CASSIGTGSQTQYF
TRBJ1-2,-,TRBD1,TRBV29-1,TGCAGCGTTGTGGATACAGGGGCGCGGGGCTACACCTTC,CSVVDTGARGYTF
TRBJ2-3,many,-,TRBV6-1,TGTGCCAGCAGTGGGGAGGAGCGGGGCACAGATACGCAGTATTTT,CASSGEERGTDTQYF
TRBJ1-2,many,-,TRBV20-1,TGCAGTGCTAAGAGGACCGCGTCTAACTATGGCTACACCTTC,CSAKRTASNYGYTF
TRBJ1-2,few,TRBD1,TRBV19,TGTGCCAGTAGTCCTCAGGGACAGGGATTCTATGGCTACACCTTC,CASSPQGQGFYGYTF
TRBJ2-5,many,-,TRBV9,TGTGCCAGCAGCGTAGCTACGGGGTTAGAGGAGACCCAGTACTTC,CASSVATGLEETQYF
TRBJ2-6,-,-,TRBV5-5,TGTGCCAGCAGCTCCCGGATGAGCGGCTCTGGGGCCAACGTCCTGACTTTC,CASSSRMSGSGANVLTF
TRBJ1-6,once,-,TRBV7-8,TGTGCCAGCAGCTTAGCTACGAAACAGAGAATGGGATCACCCCTCCACTTT,CASSLATKQRMGSPLHF
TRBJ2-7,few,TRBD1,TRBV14,TGTGCCAGCAGCCATCATTTCGGGACAGGGGGCTACGAGCAGTACTTC,CASSHHFGTGGYEQYF
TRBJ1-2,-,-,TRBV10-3,TGTGCCATCAATCGGGACACAGCCTATGGCTACACCTTC,CAINRDTAYGYTF
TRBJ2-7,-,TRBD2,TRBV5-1,TGTGCCAGCAGCTCAGCGGGGGATAGCTCCTACGAGCAGTACTTC,CASSSAGDSSYEQYF
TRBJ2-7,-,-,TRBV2,TGTGCCAGCAGCCCGGGGATATACGAGCAGTACTTC,CASSPGIYEQYF
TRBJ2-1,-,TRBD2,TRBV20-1,TGCAGTGCTAGGCTTGCGGGGGGGCCTTATGAGCAGTTCTTC,CSARLAGGPYEQFF
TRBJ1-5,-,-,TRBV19,TGTGCCAGTAATCCGGCAGGGGATCAGCCCCAGCATTTT,CASNPAGDQPQHF
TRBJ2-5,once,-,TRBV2,TGTGCCAGCAGTGAACGGGACTTAGAGACCCAGTACTTC,CASSERDLETQYF
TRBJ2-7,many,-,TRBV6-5,TGTGCCAGCAGCGGTAACCTTATACGACAGTCCTACGAGCAGTACTTC,CASSGNLIRQSYEQYF
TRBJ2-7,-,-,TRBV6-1,TGTGCCAGCAGGGCACGAGGTACACGGAGCTCCTACGAGCAGTACTTC,CASRARGTRSSYEQYF
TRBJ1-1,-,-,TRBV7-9,TGTGCCAGCATCCTTGGTAGGGCAGCTGAAGCTTTCTTT,CASILGRAAEAFF
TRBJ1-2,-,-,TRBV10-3,TGTGCCATCAGTGAACCCAAGACGAACTATGGCTACACCTTC,CAISEPKTNYGYTF
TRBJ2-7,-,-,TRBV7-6,TGTGCCAGCACCGGGGCAACCGAGCAGTACTTC,CASTGATEQYF
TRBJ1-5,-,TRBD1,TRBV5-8,TGTGCCAGCAGCCTCTCAAAGACAGGGAGCAATCAGCCCCAGCATTTT,CASSLSKTGSNQPQHF
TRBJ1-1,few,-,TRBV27,TGTGCCAGCAGTTTAGGGACGATCCCGAACACTGAAGCTTTCTTT,CASSLGTIPNTEAFF
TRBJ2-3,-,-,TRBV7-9,TGTGCCACCAGCGCGGAGGGGGGCGCGGATACGCAGTATTTT,CATSAEGGADTQYF
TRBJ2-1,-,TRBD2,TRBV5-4,TGTGCCAGCAGCTCATGGGGGGGGGGGTTTACCTACAATGAGCAGTTCTTC,CASSSWGGGFTYNEQFF
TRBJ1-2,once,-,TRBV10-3,TGTGCCAGCAGTTACTCCCCCACAGGGCTAGGTGGCTACACCTTC,CASSYSPTGLGGYTF
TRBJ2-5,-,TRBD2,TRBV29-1,TGCAGCGTTGTAGCGGGGGGCCAAGAGGCCCAGTACTTC,CSVVAGGQEAQYF
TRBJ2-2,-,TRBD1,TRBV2,TGTGCCAGCAGTGAAGAGGGACAGGGTGGTATCACCGGGGAGCTGTTTTTT,CASSEEGQGGITGELFF
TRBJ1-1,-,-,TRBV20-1,TGCAGTGCTAGCATGGGGCCGGGCACTGAAGCTTTCTTT,CSASMGPGTEAFF
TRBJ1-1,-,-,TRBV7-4,TGTGCCAGCAGCAGACCGGCGGGGAACACTGAAGCTTTCTTT,CASSRPAGNTEAFF
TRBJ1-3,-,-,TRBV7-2,TGTGCCAGCAGCCTCGCCAATGAGCTAGGGTGCACCACAATATATTTT,CASSLANELGCTTIYF
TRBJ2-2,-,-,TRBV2,TGTGCCAGCAGTTTACAGGGTCCGCGCAGCGGGGAGCTGTTTTTT,CASSLQGPRSGELFF
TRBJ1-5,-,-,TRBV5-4,TGTGCCAGCAGCTTAGGCGGCCGGCACAATCAGCCCCAGCATTTT,CASSLGGRHNQPQHF
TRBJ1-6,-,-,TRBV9,-,CASSVVAGGSPFHF
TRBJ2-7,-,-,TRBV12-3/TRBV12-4,TGTGCCAGCAGTTTATTGCCCCACGGGAAGCAGTACTTC,CASSLLPHGKQYF
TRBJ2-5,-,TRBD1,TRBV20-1,TGCAGTGCTAGAGATCCGACAGGGGGCTACGAGACCCAGTACTTC,CSARDPTGGYETQYF
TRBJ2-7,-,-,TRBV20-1,TGCAGTGCTAGAGATCCGGCCTTCAGCTCCTACGAGCAGTACTTC,CSARDPAFSSYEQYF
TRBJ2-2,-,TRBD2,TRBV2,TGTGCCAGCAGTGAAGGGCTAGCGGCGAACACCGGGGAGCTGTTTTTT,CASSEGLAANTGELFF
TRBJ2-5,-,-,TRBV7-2,TGTGCCAGCAGCTTGAATCTGGCGGCCCAAGTGACCCAGTACTTC,CASSLNLAAQVTQYF
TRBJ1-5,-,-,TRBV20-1,TGCAGTGCAACACGGGGGGCGCCCTACGCCCAGCATTTT,CSATRGAPYAQHF
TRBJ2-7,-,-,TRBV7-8,TGTGCCAGCAGCTCCTCCGGGGATCTGAACTACGAGCAGTACTTC,CASSSSGDLNYEQYF
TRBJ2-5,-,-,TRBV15,TGTGCCACCAGAGCAACAGAGACCCAGGACTTC,CATRATETQDF
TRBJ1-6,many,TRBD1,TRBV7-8,TGTGCCAGCAGCTATGGGGACAGGGATTTATCACCCCTCCACTTT,CASSYGDRDLSPLHF